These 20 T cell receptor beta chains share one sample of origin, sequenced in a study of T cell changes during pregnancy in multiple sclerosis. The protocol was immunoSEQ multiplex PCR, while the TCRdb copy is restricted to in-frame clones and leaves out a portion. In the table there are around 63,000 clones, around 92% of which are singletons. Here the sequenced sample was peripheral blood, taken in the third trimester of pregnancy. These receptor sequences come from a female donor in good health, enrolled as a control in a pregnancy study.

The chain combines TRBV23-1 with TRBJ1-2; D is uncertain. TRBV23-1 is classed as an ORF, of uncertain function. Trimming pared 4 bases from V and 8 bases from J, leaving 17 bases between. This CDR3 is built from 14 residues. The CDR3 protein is CASSLCGQAWGYTF. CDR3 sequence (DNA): TGCGCCAGCAGTCTTTGTGGCCAGGCCTGGGGCTACACCTTC.

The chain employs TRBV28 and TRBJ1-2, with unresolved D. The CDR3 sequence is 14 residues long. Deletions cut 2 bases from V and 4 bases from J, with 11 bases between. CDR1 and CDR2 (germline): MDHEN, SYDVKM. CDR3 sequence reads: CASSLTGFSYGYTF. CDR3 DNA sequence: TGTGCCAGCAGTTTAACGGGGTTCAGCTATGGCTACACCTTC.

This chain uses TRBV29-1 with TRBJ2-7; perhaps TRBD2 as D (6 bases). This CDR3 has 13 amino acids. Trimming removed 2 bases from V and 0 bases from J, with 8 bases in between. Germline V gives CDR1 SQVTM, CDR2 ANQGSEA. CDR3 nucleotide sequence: TGCAGCGTTGAACGGGGGAGCTCCTACGAGCAGTACTTC. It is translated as CSVERGSSYEQYF.

Written as DNA, the CDR3 is TGTGCCACCAGCAGCTGGGCGGGAGAACAGGGTGAGCAGTTCTTC. Protein product: CATSSWAGEQGEQFF. The chain employs TRBV15 and TRBJ2-1, with D possibly TRBD2 on 7 matching bases. The V end lost 3 bases, the J end lost 9 bases, and 18 bases lay between the germline ends. The CDR3 covers 15 residues. Germline values: CDR1 LNHNV, CDR2 YYDKDF (reference sequence).

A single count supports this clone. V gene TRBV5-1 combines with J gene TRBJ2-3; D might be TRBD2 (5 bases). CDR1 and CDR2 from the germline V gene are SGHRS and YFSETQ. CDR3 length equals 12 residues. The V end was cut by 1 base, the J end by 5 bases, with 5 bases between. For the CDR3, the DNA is TGCGCCAGCAGCTTGCGGGGAGATACGCAGTATTTT. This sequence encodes CASSLRGDTQYF.

CDR3 residues: CSVAGTEKNIQYF. CDR3 in DNA: TGCAGCGTAGCCGGGACAGAAAAAAACATTCAGTACTTC. The J gene is TRBJ2-4, the V gene TRBV29-1; 7 bases line up with TRBD1. CDR3 length: 13 residues. The V gene end was trimmed by 6 bases and the J gene end by 4 bases; junction bases not matched to a gene: 6. The germline gives CDR1 SQVTM, CDR2 ANQGSEA.

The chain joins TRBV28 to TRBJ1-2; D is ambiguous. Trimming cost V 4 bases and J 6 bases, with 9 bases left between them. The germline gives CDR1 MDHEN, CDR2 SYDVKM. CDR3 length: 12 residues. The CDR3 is CASSSYPDGYTF. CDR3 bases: TGTGCCAGCAGTTCGTACCCAGATGGCTACACCTTC.

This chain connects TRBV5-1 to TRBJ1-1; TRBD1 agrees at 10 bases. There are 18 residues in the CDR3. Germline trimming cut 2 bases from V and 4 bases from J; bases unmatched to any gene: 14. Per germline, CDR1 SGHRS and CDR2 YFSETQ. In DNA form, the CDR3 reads TGCGCCAGCAGCTTACTACATAGACAGGGGGCGGAATCCACTGAAGCTTTCTTT. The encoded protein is CASSLLHRQGAESTEAFF.

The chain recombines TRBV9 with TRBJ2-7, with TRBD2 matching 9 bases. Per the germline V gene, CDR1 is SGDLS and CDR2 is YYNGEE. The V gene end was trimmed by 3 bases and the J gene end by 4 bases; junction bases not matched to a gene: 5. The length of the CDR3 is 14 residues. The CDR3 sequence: CASSEGAGGYEQYF. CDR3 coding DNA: TGTGCCAGCAGCGAGGGGGCGGGAGGGTACGAGCAGTACTTC.

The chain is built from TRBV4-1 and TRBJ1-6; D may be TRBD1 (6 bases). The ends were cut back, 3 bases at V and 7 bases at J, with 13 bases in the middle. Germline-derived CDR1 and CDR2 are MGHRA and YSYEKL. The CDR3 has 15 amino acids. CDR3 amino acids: CASSHPRGSNSPLHF. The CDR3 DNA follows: TGCGCCAGCAGCCACCCCAGGGGAAGCAATTCACCCCTCCACTTT.

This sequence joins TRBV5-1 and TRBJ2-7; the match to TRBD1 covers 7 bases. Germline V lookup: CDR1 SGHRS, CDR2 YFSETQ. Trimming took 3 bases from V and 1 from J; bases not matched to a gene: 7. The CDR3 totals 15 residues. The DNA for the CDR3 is TGCGCCAGCAGCTCCCGACAGGGAAGTTCCTACGAGCAGTACTTC. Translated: CASSSRQGSSYEQYF. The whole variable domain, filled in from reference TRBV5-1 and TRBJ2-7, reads KAGVTQTPRYLIKTRGQQVTLSCSPISGHRSVSWYQQTPGQGLQFLFEYFSETQRNKGNFPGRFSGRQFSNSRSEMNVSTLELGDSALYLCASSSRQGSSYEQYFGPGTRLTVT.

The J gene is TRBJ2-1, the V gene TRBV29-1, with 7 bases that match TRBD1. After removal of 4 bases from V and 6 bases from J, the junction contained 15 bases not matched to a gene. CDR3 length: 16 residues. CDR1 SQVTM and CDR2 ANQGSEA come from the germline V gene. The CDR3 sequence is CSVAPAARGKINEQFF. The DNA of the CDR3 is TGCAGCGTTGCGCCTGCGGCCAGGGGGAAAATCAATGAGCAGTTCTTC.

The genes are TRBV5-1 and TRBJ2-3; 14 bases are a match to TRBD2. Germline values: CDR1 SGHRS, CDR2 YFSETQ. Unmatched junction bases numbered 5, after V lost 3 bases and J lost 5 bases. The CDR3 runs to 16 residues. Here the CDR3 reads CASSSGLAGGQDTQYF. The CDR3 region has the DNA TGCGCCAGCAGCTCCGGACTAGCGGGGGGCCAAGATACGCAGTATTTT.

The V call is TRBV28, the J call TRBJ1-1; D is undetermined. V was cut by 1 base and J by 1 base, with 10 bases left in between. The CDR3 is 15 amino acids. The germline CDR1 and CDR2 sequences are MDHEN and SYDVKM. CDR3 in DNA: TGTGCCAGCAGTTTATCTGCGGCCGGGAACACTGAAGCTTTCTTT. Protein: CASSLSAAGNTEAFF. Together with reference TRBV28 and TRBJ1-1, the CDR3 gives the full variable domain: DVKVTQSSRYLVKRTGEKVFLECVQDMDHENMFWYRQDPGLGLRLIYFSYDVKMKEKGDIPEGYSVSREKKERFSLILESASTNQTSMYLCASSLSAAGNTEAFFGQGTRLTVV.

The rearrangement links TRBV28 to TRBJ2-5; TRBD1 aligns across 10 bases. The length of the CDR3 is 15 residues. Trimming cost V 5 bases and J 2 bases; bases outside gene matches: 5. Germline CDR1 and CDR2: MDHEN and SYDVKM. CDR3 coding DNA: TGTGCCAGCAGTATTGGACAGGGGGGACAAGAGACCCAGTACTTC. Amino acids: CASSIGQGGQETQYF.

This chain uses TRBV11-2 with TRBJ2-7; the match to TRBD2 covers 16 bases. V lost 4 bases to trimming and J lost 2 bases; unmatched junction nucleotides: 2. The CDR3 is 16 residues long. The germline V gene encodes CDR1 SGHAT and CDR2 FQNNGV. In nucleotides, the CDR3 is TGTGCCAGCAGCTCCGGGACTAGCGGGAGGGCCTACGAGCAGTACTTC. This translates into CASSSGTSGRAYEQYF.

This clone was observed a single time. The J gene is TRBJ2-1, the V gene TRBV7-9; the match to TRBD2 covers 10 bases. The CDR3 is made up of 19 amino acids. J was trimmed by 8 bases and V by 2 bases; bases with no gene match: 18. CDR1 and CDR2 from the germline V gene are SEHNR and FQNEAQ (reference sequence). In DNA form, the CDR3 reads TGTGCCAGCAGCTTACACCCCCCCCCGCCGGGACTAGCGATCCATGAGCAGTTCTTC. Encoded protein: CASSLHPPPPGLAIHEQFF. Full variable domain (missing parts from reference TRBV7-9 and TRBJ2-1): DTGVSQNPRHKITKRGQNVTFRCDPISEHNRLYWYRQTLGQGPEFLTYFQNEAQLEKSRLLSDRFSAERPKGSFSTLEIQRTEQGDSAMYLCASSLHPPPPGLAIHEQFFGPGTRLTVL.

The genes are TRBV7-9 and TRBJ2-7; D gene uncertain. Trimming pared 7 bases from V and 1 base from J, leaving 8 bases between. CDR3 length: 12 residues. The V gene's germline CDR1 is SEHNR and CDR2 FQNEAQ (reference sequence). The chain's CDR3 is CASNSRSYEQYF. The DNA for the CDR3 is TGTGCCAGCAATTCGAGGTCCTACGAGCAGTACTTC. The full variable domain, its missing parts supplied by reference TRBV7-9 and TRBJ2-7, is DTGVSQNPRHKITKRGQNVTFRCDPISEHNRLYWYRQTLGQGPEFLTYFQNEAQLEKSRLLSDRFSAERPKGSFSTLEIQRTEQGDSAMYLCASNSRSYEQYFGPGTRLTVT.

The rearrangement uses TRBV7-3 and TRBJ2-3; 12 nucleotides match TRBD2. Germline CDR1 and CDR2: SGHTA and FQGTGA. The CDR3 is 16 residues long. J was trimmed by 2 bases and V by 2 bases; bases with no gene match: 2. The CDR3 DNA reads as TGTGCCAGCAGCTTACTAGCGGGGGGGATCACAGATACGCAGTATTTT. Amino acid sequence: CASSLLAGGITDTQYF.

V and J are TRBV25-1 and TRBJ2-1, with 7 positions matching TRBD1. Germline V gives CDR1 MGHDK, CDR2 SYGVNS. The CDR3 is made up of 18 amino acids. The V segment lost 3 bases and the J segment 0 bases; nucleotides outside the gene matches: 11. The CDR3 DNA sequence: TGTGCCAGCAGTGATTCCCAGAGAGGGGGCAGCTCCTACAATGAGCAGTTCTTC. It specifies CASSDSQRGGSSYNEQFF.